This TCR beta chain emerged from a study of TIL therapy for anti-PD-1-resistant metastatic lung cancer. About the research overall: Most patients had lung adenocarcinoma. Tumors carried a median 1.5 non-synonymous mutations per megabase.

CDR3 size: 15 residues. V was cut by 4 bases and J by 3 bases, with 16 bases left in between. Germline CDR1 and CDR2: SGHRS and YFSETQ. This clone occurred once. Sequencing used immunoSEQ v3. Libraries were sequenced to 1.5 million to 2 million read pairs (survey) or about 5-6 million (deep). The data were produced by immunoSEQ multiplex PCR, yet TCRdb's version contains in-frame clones alone and is incomplete. This table holds tens of thousands of clones, over 60% found once. This sample's time point: pre-treatment sample, taken before nivolumab and TIL therapy. Most excised metastases sampled were pleural nodules or supraclavicular lymph nodes.

The source material was tumor tissue, sampled at baseline. V is TRBV5-1 and J is TRBJ1-2; TRBD1 might be the D (6 bases). This clonotype was obtained from a person aged 25 to 79 with non-small cell lung cancer. CDR3 sequence (DNA): TGCGCCAGCAGCCGGACGCAGGGGCGCCACTATGGCTACACCTTC. As protein: CASSRTQGRHYGYTF.